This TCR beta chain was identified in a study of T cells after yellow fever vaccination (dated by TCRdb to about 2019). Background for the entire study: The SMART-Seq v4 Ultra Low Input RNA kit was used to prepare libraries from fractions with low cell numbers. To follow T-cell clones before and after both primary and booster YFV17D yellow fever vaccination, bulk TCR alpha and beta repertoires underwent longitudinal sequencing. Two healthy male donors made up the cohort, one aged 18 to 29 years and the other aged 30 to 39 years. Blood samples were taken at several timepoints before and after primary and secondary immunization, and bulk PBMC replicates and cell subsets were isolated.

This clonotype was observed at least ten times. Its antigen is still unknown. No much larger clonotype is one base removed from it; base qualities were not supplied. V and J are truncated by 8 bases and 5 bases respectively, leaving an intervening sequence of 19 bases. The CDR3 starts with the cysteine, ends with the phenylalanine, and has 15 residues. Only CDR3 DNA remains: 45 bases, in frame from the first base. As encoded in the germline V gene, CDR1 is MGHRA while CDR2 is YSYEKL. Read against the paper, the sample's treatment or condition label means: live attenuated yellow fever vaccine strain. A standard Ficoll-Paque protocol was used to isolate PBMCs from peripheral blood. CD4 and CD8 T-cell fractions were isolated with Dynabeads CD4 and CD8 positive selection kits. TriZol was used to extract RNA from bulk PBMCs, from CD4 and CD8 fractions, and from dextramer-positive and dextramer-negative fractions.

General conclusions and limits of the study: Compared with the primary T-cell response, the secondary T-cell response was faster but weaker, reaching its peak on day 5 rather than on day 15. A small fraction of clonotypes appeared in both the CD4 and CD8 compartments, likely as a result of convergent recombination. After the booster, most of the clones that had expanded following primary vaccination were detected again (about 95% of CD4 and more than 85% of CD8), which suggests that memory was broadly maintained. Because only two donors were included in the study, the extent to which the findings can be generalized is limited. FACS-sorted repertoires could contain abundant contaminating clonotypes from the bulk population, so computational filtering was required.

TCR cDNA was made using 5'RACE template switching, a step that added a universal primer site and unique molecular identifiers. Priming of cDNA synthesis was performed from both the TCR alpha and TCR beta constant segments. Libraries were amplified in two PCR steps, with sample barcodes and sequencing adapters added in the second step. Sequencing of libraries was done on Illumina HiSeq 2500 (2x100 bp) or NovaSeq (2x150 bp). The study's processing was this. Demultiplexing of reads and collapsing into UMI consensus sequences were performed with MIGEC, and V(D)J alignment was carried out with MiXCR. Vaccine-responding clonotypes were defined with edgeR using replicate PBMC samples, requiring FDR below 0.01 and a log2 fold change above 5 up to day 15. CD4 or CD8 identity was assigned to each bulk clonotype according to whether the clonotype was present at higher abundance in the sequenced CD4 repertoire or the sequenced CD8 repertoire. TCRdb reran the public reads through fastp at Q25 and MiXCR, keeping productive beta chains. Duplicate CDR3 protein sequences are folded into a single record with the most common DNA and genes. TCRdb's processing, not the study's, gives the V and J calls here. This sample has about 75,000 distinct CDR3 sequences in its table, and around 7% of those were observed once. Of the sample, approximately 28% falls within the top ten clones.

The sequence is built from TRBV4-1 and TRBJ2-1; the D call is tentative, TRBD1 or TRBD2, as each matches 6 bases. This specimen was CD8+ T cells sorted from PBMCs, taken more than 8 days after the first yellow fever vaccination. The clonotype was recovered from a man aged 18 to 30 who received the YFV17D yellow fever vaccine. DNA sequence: TGCGCCAGCGCCCTTTTCGGGGGCCCTGACAATGAGCAGTTCTTC. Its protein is CASALFGGPDNEQFF.